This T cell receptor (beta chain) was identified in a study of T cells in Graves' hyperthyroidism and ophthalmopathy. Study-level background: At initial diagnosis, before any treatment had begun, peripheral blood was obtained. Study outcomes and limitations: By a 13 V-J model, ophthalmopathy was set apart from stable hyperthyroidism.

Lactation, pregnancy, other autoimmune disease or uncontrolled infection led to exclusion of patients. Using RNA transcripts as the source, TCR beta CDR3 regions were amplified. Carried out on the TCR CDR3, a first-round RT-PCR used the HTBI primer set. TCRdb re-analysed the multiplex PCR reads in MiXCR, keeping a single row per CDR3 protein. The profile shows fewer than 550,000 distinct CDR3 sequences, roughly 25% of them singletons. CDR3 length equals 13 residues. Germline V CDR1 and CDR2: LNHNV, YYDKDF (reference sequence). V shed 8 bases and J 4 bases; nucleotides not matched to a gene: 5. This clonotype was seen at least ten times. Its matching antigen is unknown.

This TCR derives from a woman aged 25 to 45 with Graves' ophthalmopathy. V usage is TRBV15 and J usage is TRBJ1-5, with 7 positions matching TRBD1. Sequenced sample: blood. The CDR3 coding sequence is TGTGCCACCTCAGGGGGGAGTAATCAGCCCCAGCATTTT. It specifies CATSGGSNQPQHF.